Only one count was recorded for the clone carrying this T cell receptor (beta chain). The method was immunoSEQ multiplex PCR; TCRdb's version includes in-frame clones alone and lacks a portion of them. Of more than 150,000 clones in the sample, about 85% were seen once. From germline, CDR1 is DFQATT and CDR2 SNEGSKA (reference sequence). The V end was cut by 5 bases, the J end by 0 bases, with 13 bases between. The CDR3 sequence is 15 residues long. This record belongs to a study of blood T cell repertoires in COVID-19. The sequencing input was peripheral blood. This clonotype originated in a woman in her sixties or seventies with acute or convalescent COVID-19. The chain couples TRBV20-1 to TRBJ1-4; a possible D gene is TRBD1 (6 bases). The CDR3, as DNA: TGCAGTGCTGGTGGGACAAGTGCAACTAATGAAAAACTGTTTTTT. This translates into CSAGGTSATNEKLFF.